Described below is a single T cell receptor (beta chain) sequence and its context. No antigen is known for it. TCR beta CDR3 region amplification was performed from RNA transcripts. The HTBI set primed first-round TCR CDR3 RT-PCR. Each CDR3 protein is one row after TCRdb ran MiXCR on the multiplex PCR reads. Among hundreds of thousands of distinct CDR3 sequences listed, less than 15% were seen once. The data stem from a study of T cells in Graves' hyperthyroidism and ophthalmopathy. The patients, who ranged from 18 to 65 in age, presented with newly diagnosed hyperthyroidism lasting under 2 months. PBMCs were obtained from under 13 ml fresh peripheral blood. Study-level findings and limits: A 13 V-J model separated ophthalmopathy from stable hyperthyroidism. Most thyroid clonotypes with frequency above 0.001 were detected in blood.

Germline V CDR1 and CDR2: ENHRY, SYGVKD. Trimming left V 0 bases short and J 10 bases short, with 4 bases between. This CDR3 is 11 amino acids long. Sequenced material: blood. The chain links TRBV10-3 to TRBJ2-1, with D unclear. The sequence was collected from a young woman with Graves' hyperthyroidism. CDR3 sequence: CAISESWEQFF. CDR3 nucleotides: TGTGCCATCAGTGAGTCCTGGGAGCAGTTCTTC.